The rows below give T cell receptor beta chains drawn from one sample of a study of technical replicates of blood from several donors. Data came from immunoSEQ multiplex PCR; TCRdb stores just in-frame clones and leaves some out. The table records 40,000 to 55,000 clones, more than 95% of them present only once. The sequenced sample was T cells isolated from PBMCs. The receptor source for this set is a human donor in good health. Both conserved end residues are part of each CDR3. The order of the fields is D gene, clone size, CDR3 length, J gene, V gene, CDR3 DNA, CDR3 protein. The D gene is left open where the match is weak. Only some rows state a clone size, as once, few, many or a class for expanded clones.

D gene: -
clone size: -
CDR3 length: 13
J gene: TRBJ1-1
V gene: TRBV5-8
CDR3 DNA: TGTGCCAGCAGCTTGTTACAAAACACTGAAGCTTTCTTT
CDR3 protein: CASSLLQNTEAFF

D gene: -
clone size: -
CDR3 length: 16
J gene: TRBJ2-7
V gene: TRBV11-2
CDR3 DNA: TGTGCCAGCAGCTCCCGACTGCAAATGACGACCTACGAGCAGTACTTC
CDR3 protein: CASSSRLQMTTYEQYF

D gene: -
clone size: once
CDR3 length: 11
J gene: TRBJ1-4
V gene: TRBV5-8
CDR3 DNA: TGTGCCAGCAGCATAAACAGCAAACTGTTTTTT
CDR3 protein: CASSINSKLFF

D gene: -
clone size: -
CDR3 length: 14
J gene: TRBJ2-1
V gene: TRBV6-6
CDR3 DNA: TGTGCCAGCCTAGGGGGTTGGTTCCCGAATGAGCAGTTCTTC
CDR3 protein: CASLGGWFPNEQFF

D gene: TRBD2
clone size: once
CDR3 length: 16
J gene: TRBJ2-5
V gene: TRBV7-8
CDR3 DNA: TGTGCCAGCAGCTCATGGGCGGGAGTTGGGGCAGAGACCCAGTACTTC
CDR3 protein: CASSSWAGVGAETQYF

D gene: TRBD1
clone size: -
CDR3 length: 16
J gene: TRBJ2-2
V gene: TRBV9
CDR3 DNA: TGTGCCAGCAGCCCAGGGACAGGGGGCGCCGGCGGGGAGCTGTTTTTT
CDR3 protein: CASSPGTGGAGGELFF

D gene: TRBD2
clone size: -
CDR3 length: 17
J gene: TRBJ2-1
V gene: TRBV2
CDR3 DNA: TGTGCCAGCAGCTCGGGACTAGCGGGAGTTGGTTACAATGAGCAGTTCTTC
CDR3 protein: CASSSGLAGVGYNEQFF

D gene: -
clone size: -
CDR3 length: 18
J gene: TRBJ2-2
V gene: TRBV14
CDR3 DNA: TGTGCCAGCAGCCAAGCTTATAGGAGGCCCGGGGACACCGGGGAGCTGTTTTTT
CDR3 protein: CASSQAYRRPGDTGELFF

D gene: -
clone size: -
CDR3 length: 15
J gene: TRBJ2-6
V gene: TRBV7-2
CDR3 DNA: TGTGCCAGCAGCTTAATGTCAACTGGGGCCAACGTCCTGACTTTC
CDR3 protein: CASSLMSTGANVLTF

D gene: -
clone size: -
CDR3 length: 16
J gene: TRBJ2-7
V gene: TRBV4-2
CDR3 DNA: TGTGCCAGCAGCCAAGTCTTTCCACTAGAAGGGGGCGAGCAGTACTTC
CDR3 protein: CASSQVFPLEGGEQYF

D gene: -
clone size: -
CDR3 length: 15
J gene: TRBJ2-2
V gene: TRBV5-4
CDR3 DNA: TGTGCCAGCAGCCCCGGGGTTGGGGTGAACGGGGAGCTGTTTTTT
CDR3 protein: CASSPGVGVNGELFF

D gene: TRBD1
clone size: -
CDR3 length: 15
J gene: TRBJ1-5
V gene: TRBV6-6
CDR3 DNA: TGTGCCAGCAGTTACTGGCCAGGGGGCGATCAGCCCCAGCATTTT
CDR3 protein: CASSYWPGGDQPQHF

D gene: -
clone size: -
CDR3 length: 16
J gene: TRBJ2-1
V gene: TRBV4-3
CDR3 DNA: TGCGCCAGCAGCCCCATAAGCCAGCGGACAGACAATGAGCAGTTCTTC
CDR3 protein: CASSPISQRTDNEQFF

D gene: -
clone size: -
CDR3 length: 16
J gene: TRBJ2-5
V gene: TRBV4-2
CDR3 DNA: TGTGCCAGCAGCCAAGAGGAGCGAGCCGCCGGAGAGACCCAGTACTTC
CDR3 protein: CASSQEERAAGETQYF

D gene: -
clone size: once
CDR3 length: 12
J gene: TRBJ2-7
V gene: TRBV6-8
CDR3 DNA: TGTGCCAGCAGGCAGACATACTCGAGGCAGTACTTC
CDR3 protein: CASRQTYSRQYF

D gene: TRBD1
clone size: once
CDR3 length: 14
J gene: TRBJ2-7
V gene: TRBV7-2
CDR3 DNA: TGTGCCAGCAGCTTGGGACAGGGGGTCTACGAGCAGTACTTC
CDR3 protein: CASSLGQGVYEQYF

D gene: -
clone size: once
CDR3 length: 15
J gene: TRBJ2-3
V gene: TRBV7-2
CDR3 DNA: TGTGCCAGCAGCTTGGGCAAGCGGGGCACAGATACGCAGTATTTT
CDR3 protein: CASSLGKRGTDTQYF

D gene: -
clone size: -
CDR3 length: 16
J gene: TRBJ1-3
V gene: TRBV4-2
CDR3 DNA: TGTGCCAGCAGCCAAGATTGGAGACTCTCTGGAAACACCATATATTTT
CDR3 protein: CASSQDWRLSGNTIYF

D gene: -
clone size: -
CDR3 length: 12
J gene: TRBJ1-2
V gene: TRBV30
CDR3 DNA: TGTGCCTGGAGCGGCGGGGAATATGGCTACACCTTC
CDR3 protein: CAWSGGEYGYTF

D gene: -
clone size: -
CDR3 length: 14
J gene: TRBJ2-7
V gene: TRBV7-8
CDR3 DNA: TGTGCCAGCAGCCTGGGGGCTATCTCCTACGAGCAGTACTTC
CDR3 protein: CASSLGAISYEQYF

D gene: -
clone size: -
CDR3 length: 12
J gene: TRBJ1-2
V gene: TRBV30
CDR3 DNA: TGTGCCTGGAGTCTGTGGAGGGGAGGCTACACCTTC
CDR3 protein: CAWSLWRGGYTF

D gene: -
clone size: -
CDR3 length: 15
J gene: TRBJ1-2
V gene: TRBV28
CDR3 DNA: TGTGCCAGCAGTTTTAGAGTGAAGGGGAACTATGGCTACACCTTC
CDR3 protein: CASSFRVKGNYGYTF

D gene: -
clone size: -
CDR3 length: 14
J gene: TRBJ2-7
V gene: TRBV11-2
CDR3 DNA: TGTGCCAGCAGCTTAGCAGGGAATTTGCACGAGCAGTACTTC
CDR3 protein: CASSLAGNLHEQYF

D gene: -
clone size: -
CDR3 length: 12
J gene: TRBJ1-2
V gene: TRBV27
CDR3 DNA: TGTGCCAGCAGTTCGACAGGACTTGGCTACACCTTC
CDR3 protein: CASSSTGLGYTF

D gene: -
clone size: -
CDR3 length: 13
J gene: TRBJ1-2
V gene: TRBV11-2
CDR3 DNA: TGTGCCAGCAGCTTAGATCTGACAAGGGAGCACACCTTC
CDR3 protein: CASSLDLTREHTF

D gene: -
clone size: once
CDR3 length: 11
J gene: TRBJ2-1
V gene: TRBV10-2
CDR3 DNA: TGCGCCAGCAGTCCCGGGAATGAGCAGTTCTTC
CDR3 protein: CASSPGNEQFF

D gene: -
clone size: -
CDR3 length: 14
J gene: TRBJ2-1
V gene: TRBV10-1
CDR3 DNA: TGCGCCAGCAGTGAAAGGGGCCAGACCAATGAGCAGTTCTTC
CDR3 protein: CASSERGQTNEQFF

D gene: -
clone size: -
CDR3 length: 14
J gene: TRBJ2-5
V gene: TRBV6-6
CDR3 DNA: TGTGCCAGCACCACCTCGGCGGGACCTAAGACCCAGTACTTC
CDR3 protein: CASTTSAGPKTQYF

D gene: -
clone size: -
CDR3 length: 14
J gene: TRBJ1-1
V gene: TRBV2
CDR3 DNA: TGTGCCAGCAGTGAAGGTTTAAGGGGAACTGAAGCTTTCTTT
CDR3 protein: CASSEGLRGTEAFF

D gene: TRBD1
clone size: -
CDR3 length: 15
J gene: TRBJ2-7
V gene: TRBV19
CDR3 DNA: TGTGCCAGTAGTGGACAGGGGGCGGGTTCCTACGAGCAGTACTTC
CDR3 protein: CASSGQGAGSYEQYF

D gene: TRBD1
clone size: -
CDR3 length: 14
J gene: TRBJ1-1
V gene: TRBV7-6
CDR3 DNA: TGTGCCAGCAGCACTTCCGGGACAGGGGTACGAGCTTTCTTT
CDR3 protein: CASSTSGTGVRAFF

D gene: TRBD1
clone size: -
CDR3 length: 16
J gene: TRBJ1-5
V gene: TRBV6-1
CDR3 DNA: TGTGCCAGCAGTGTCCAACAGGGGGGAAACAATCAGCCCCAGCATTTT
CDR3 protein: CASSVQQGGNNQPQHF

D gene: TRBD2
clone size: -
CDR3 length: 15
J gene: TRBJ2-2
V gene: TRBV4-1
CDR3 DNA: TGCGCCAGCAGCCTAATAGCGGGAGCCCCCGGGGAGCTGTTTTTT
CDR3 protein: CASSLIAGAPGELFF

D gene: -
clone size: -
CDR3 length: 18
J gene: TRBJ2-1
V gene: TRBV9
CDR3 DNA: TGTGCCAGCAGCCACCCCTATCCGCTCGCGGTAAACTACAATGAGCAGTTCTTC
CDR3 protein: CASSHPYPLAVNYNEQFF

D gene: -
clone size: -
CDR3 length: 11
J gene: TRBJ1-2
V gene: TRBV28
CDR3 DNA: TGTGCCAGCGAGAGAGTGGGCGGCTACACCTTC
CDR3 protein: CASERVGGYTF

D gene: -
clone size: -
CDR3 length: 15
J gene: TRBJ2-7
V gene: TRBV7-9
CDR3 DNA: TGTGCCAGCAGCTTAGGCTCCGTCTCAGCCTACGAGCAGTACTTC
CDR3 protein: CASSLGSVSAYEQYF

D gene: -
clone size: -
CDR3 length: 12
J gene: TRBJ1-1
V gene: TRBV4-1
CDR3 DNA: TGCGCCAGCATGGCGGGGGGGACTGAAGCTTTCTTT
CDR3 protein: CASMAGGTEAFF

D gene: -
clone size: -
CDR3 length: 13
J gene: TRBJ2-6
V gene: TRBV2
CDR3 DNA: TGTGCCAGCAGGCCCGGGGGGGCCAACGTCCTGACTTTC
CDR3 protein: CASRPGGANVLTF

D gene: TRBD2
clone size: -
CDR3 length: 13
J gene: TRBJ2-1
V gene: TRBV6-5
CDR3 DNA: TGTGCCAGCTGGCGGGGGGCGCCCAATGAGCAGTTCTTC
CDR3 protein: CASWRGAPNEQFF

D gene: -
clone size: -
CDR3 length: 14
J gene: TRBJ1-1
V gene: TRBV6-5
CDR3 DNA: TGTGCCAGCAGACAAATTGACAGGAACACTGAAGCTTTCTTT
CDR3 protein: CASRQIDRNTEAFF

D gene: TRBD2
clone size: once
CDR3 length: 13
J gene: TRBJ2-7
V gene: TRBV7-9
CDR3 DNA: TGTGCCGCAGCTAGCGGGAGTAGGAGCGAGCAGTACTTC
CDR3 protein: CAAASGSRSEQYF

D gene: -
clone size: -
CDR3 length: 15
J gene: TRBJ2-7
V gene: TRBV5-1
CDR3 DNA: TGCGCCAGCAGCCCCATGGAGGGCCTCTCCTACGAGCAGTACTTC
CDR3 protein: CASSPMEGLSYEQYF

D gene: -
clone size: -
CDR3 length: 14
J gene: TRBJ2-3
V gene: TRBV5-1
CDR3 DNA: TGCGCCAGCAGCTTGGTGGTCGGAGAGGATACGCAGTATTTT
CDR3 protein: CASSLVVGEDTQYF

D gene: TRBD1
clone size: -
CDR3 length: 15
J gene: TRBJ2-2
V gene: TRBV27
CDR3 DNA: TGTGCCAGCAGTGGGGGACAGGGGTACACCGGGGAGCTGTTTTTT
CDR3 protein: CASSGGQGYTGELFF

D gene: -
clone size: -
CDR3 length: 14
J gene: TRBJ1-2
V gene: TRBV9
CDR3 DNA: TGTGCCAGCAGCGTAGGCGGGGGGCCACACGGCTACACCTTC
CDR3 protein: CASSVGGGPHGYTF

D gene: -
clone size: -
CDR3 length: 14
J gene: TRBJ2-7
V gene: TRBV5-8
CDR3 DNA: TGTGCCAGCAGCTTGGTTTCGGGGTCTGGCGAGCAGTACTTC
CDR3 protein: CASSLVSGSGEQYF

D gene: -
clone size: -
CDR3 length: 16
J gene: TRBJ2-3
V gene: TRBV1
CDR3 DNA: TGCACCAGCAGCCAAGATGAAGCGGGAGAGGAAGATACGCAGTATTTT
CDR3 protein: CTSSQDEAGEEDTQYF

D gene: TRBD1
clone size: -
CDR3 length: 15
J gene: TRBJ1-4
V gene: TRBV2
CDR3 DNA: TGTGCCATTCTACTGGACGGGACAGCAAATGAAAAACTGTTTTTT
CDR3 protein: CAILLDGTANEKLFF

D gene: TRBD2
clone size: -
CDR3 length: 17
J gene: TRBJ2-3
V gene: TRBV5-4
CDR3 DNA: TGTGCCAGCAGCTGGCGGACTAGCGGGAGCCACACAGATACGCAGTATTTT
CDR3 protein: CASSWRTSGSHTDTQYF

D gene: -
clone size: -
CDR3 length: 16
J gene: TRBJ1-1
V gene: TRBV7-6
CDR3 DNA: TGTGCCAGCACCCTGGGGGGGCAAAGATGGAACACTGAAGCTTTCTTT
CDR3 protein: CASTLGGQRWNTEAFF

D gene: TRBD1
clone size: -
CDR3 length: 15
J gene: TRBJ1-1
V gene: TRBV5-8
CDR3 DNA: TGTGCCAGCAGCTATAAGGACAGGGGGCCAACTGAAGCTTTCTTT
CDR3 protein: CASSYKDRGPTEAFF